The text below deals with one T cell receptor beta chain. The antigen remains undetermined. The record originates from a study of T cell responses to AZD1222 COVID-19 vaccine. Sequencing used immunoSEQ multiplex PCR; TCRdb keeps in-frame clones, though not all of them. The sample carries approximately 160,000 clones, 85% to 95% recorded once. The V end was cut by 5 bases, the J end by 6 bases, with 17 bases between. This CDR3 has 14 residues. Germline values: CDR1 LNHDA, CDR2 SQIVND (reference sequence). General study points: Donors were chiefly white British, with a greater number of females, and clonal diversity was perhaps underestimated. Repertoires in all cases were sampled only once the peak T cell response had passed.

The rearrangement joins TRBV19 to TRBJ2-7, with a possible D match to TRBD1 (6 bases). Material: peripheral blood, obtained 28 days after the second AZD1222 dose. The clonotype was recovered from an adult who received the AZD1222 COVID-19 vaccine. The CDR3 region is CASSLYREEGEQYF. In DNA, the CDR3 is TGTGCCAGTAGTCTATACAGGGAAGAAGGCGAGCAGTACTTC.